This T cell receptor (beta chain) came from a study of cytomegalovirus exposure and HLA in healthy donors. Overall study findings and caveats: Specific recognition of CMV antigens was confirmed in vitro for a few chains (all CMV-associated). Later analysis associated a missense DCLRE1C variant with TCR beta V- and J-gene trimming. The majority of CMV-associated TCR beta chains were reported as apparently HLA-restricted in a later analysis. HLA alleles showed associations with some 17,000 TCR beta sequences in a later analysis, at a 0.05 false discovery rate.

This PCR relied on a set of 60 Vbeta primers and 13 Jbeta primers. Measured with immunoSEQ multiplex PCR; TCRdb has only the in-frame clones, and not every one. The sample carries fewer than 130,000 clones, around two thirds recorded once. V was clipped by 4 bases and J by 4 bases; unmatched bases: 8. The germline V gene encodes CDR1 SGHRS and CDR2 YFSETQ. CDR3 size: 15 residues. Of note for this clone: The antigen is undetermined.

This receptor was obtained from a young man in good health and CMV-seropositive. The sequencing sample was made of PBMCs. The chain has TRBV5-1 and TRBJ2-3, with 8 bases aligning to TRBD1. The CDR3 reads CASSLQQGAPDTQYF. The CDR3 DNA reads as TGCGCCAGCAGCCTCCAGCAGGGGGCCCCAGATACGCAGTATTTT. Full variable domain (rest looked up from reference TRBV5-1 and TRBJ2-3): KAGVTQTPRYLIKTRGQQVTLSCSPISGHRSVSWYQQTPGQGLQFLFEYFSETQRNKGNFPGRFSGRQFSNSRSEMNVSTLELGDSALYLCASSLQQGAPDTQYFGPGTRLTVL.